This section outlines one T cell receptor (beta chain) sequence together with its context. Its target is not known. From germline, CDR1 is SEHNR and CDR2 FQNEAQ (reference sequence). The CDR3 length is 14 residues. V was trimmed by 4 bases and J by 0 bases, leaving 10 bases between them. TCRalpha and TCRbeta libraries used 5'RACE with constant-segment primers and UMIs. TCRdb reprocessed the 5' RACE reads via MiXCR and lists one record per CDR3 protein. The repertoire has 540,000 or so distinct CDR3 sequences, roughly 22% of them found once; the top ten carry 9.5% to 15%. The data were taken from a study of T-cell memory formation after mild COVID-19. Study-level results: From day 15 to 85, contracting clones were balanced between CD4 and CD8, whereas later expanders leaned toward CD4+. In second-wave clones peaking day 37, SARS-CoV-2 specificity remained unconfirmed. Shrinking CD4+ clones were chiefly CM and EM; CD8+ ones were chiefly EMRA.

The specimen was PBMCs or a T cell subset sorted from them (not recorded which). The chain uses TRBV7-9 and TRBJ2-7; D gene uncertain. This TCR derives from an adult woman who had mild COVID-19 (a few samples of this study predate the infection). Cell type and time point are not known. For the CDR3, the DNA is TGTGCCAGCAGCTCCTGGCGCGACTCCTACGAGCAGTACTTC. Translation: CASSSWRDSYEQYF.